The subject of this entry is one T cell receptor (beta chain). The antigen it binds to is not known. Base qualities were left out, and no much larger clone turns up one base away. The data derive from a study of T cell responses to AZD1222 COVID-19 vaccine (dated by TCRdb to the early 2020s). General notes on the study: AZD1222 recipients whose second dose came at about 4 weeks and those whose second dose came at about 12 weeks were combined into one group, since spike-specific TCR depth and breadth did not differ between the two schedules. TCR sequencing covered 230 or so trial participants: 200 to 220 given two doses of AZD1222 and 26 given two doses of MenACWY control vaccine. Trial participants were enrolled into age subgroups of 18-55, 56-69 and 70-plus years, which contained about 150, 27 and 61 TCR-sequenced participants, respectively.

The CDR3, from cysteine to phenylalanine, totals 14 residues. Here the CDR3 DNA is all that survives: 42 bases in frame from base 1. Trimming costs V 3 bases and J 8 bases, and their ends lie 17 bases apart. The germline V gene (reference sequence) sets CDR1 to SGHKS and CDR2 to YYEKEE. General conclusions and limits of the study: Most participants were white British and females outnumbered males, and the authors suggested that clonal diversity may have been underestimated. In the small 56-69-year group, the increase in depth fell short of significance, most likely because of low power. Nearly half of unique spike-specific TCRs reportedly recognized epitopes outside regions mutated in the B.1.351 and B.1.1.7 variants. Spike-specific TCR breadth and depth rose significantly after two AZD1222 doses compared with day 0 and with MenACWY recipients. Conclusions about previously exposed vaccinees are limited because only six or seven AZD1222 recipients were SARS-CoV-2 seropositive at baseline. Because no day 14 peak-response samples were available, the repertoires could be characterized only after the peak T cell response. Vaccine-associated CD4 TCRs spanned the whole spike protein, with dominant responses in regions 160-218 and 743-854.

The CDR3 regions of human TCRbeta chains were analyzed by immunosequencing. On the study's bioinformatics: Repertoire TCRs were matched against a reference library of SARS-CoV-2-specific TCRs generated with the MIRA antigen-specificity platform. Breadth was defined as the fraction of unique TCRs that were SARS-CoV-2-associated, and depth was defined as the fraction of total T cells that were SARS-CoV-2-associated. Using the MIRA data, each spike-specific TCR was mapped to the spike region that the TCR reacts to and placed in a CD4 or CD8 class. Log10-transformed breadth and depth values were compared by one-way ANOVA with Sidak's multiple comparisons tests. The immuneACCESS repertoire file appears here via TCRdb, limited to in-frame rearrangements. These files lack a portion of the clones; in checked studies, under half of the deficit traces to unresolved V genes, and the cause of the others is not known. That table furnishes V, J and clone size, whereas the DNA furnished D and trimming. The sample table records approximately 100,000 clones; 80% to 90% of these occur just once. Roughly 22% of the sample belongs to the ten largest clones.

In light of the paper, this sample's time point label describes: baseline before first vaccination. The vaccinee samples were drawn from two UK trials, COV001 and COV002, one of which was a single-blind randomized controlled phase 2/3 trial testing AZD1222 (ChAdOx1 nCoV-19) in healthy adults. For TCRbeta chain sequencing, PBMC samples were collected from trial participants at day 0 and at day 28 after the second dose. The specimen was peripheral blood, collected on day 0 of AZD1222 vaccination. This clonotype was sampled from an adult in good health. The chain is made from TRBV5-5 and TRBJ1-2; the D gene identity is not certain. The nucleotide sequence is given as TGTGCCAGCAGCTGGGGTACTGGGAAGAGGGGCTACACCTTC. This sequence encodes CASSWGTGKRGYTF.